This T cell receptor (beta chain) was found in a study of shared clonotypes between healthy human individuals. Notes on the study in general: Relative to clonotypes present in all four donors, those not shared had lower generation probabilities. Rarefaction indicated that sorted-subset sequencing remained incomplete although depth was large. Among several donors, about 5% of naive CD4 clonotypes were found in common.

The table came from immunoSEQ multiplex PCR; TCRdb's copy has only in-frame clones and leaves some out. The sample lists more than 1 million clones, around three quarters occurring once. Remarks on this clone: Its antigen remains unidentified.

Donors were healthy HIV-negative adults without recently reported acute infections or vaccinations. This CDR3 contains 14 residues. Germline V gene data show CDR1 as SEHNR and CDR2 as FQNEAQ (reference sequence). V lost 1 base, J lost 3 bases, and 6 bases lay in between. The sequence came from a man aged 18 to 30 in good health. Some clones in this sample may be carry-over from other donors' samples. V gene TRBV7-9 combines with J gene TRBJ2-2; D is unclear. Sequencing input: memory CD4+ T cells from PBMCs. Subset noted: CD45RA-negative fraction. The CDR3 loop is CASSLDGYTGELFF. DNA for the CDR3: TGTGCCAGCAGCTTAGACGGGTACACCGGGGAGCTGTTTTTT.